The rows below give T cell receptor beta chains drawn from one sample of a study of T cell changes during pregnancy in multiple sclerosis. Only in-frame clones appear in the TCRdb table, and some are missing; sequencing was by immunoSEQ multiplex PCR. The data show around 80,000 clones, around 94% seen once. Sample: peripheral blood, taken in the second trimester of pregnancy. Every receptor here comes from a female donor in good health, enrolled as a control in a pregnancy study. CDR3s include the opening cysteine and the closing phenylalanine or tryptophan. Each record gives: V gene, clone size, D gene, J gene, CDR3 DNA, CDR3 protein. The D gene is left open where the match is weak. Clone size is stated in some rows and not others, as once, few, many or a class when expanded.

v_call: TRBV14
clone_size: -
d_call: TRBD2
j_call: TRBJ2-3
cdr3_nt: TGTGCCAGCAGCCAGCTAGCGGGGGGCACAGATACGCAGTATTTT
cdr3_aa: CASSQLAGGTDTQYF

v_call: TRBV5-6
clone_size: once
d_call: TRBD1
j_call: TRBJ2-2
cdr3_nt: TGTGCCAGCAGCCTCGTGGGGACAGGTAACACCGGGGAGCTGTTTTTT
cdr3_aa: CASSLVGTGNTGELFF

v_call: TRBV29-1
clone_size: -
d_call: TRBD2
j_call: TRBJ2-5
cdr3_nt: TGCAGCGTTGGGCCTAGCGGGAATGTTCAAGAGACCCAGTACTTC
cdr3_aa: CSVGPSGNVQETQYF

v_call: TRBV5-1
clone_size: -
d_call: TRBD1
j_call: TRBJ1-1
cdr3_nt: TGCGCCAGCAGCCCGACAGGGGAGAACACTGAAGCTTTCTTT
cdr3_aa: CASSPTGENTEAFF

v_call: TRBV25-1
clone_size: -
d_call: TRBD1
j_call: TRBJ1-5
cdr3_nt: TGTGCCAGCAGCCAAGGAGGACAGGGGAAGATGTCCCAGCATTTT
cdr3_aa: CASSQGGQGKMSQHF

v_call: TRBV19
clone_size: -
d_call: TRBD2
j_call: TRBJ2-1
cdr3_nt: TGTGCCAGTAGTATGTGGGGGGGATCCTACAATGAGCAGTTCTTC
cdr3_aa: CASSMWGGSYNEQFF

v_call: TRBV7-9
clone_size: -
d_call: -
j_call: TRBJ1-5
cdr3_nt: TGTGCCAGCAGCTCGGACACAAATCAGCCCCAGCATTTT
cdr3_aa: CASSSDTNQPQHF

v_call: TRBV6-5
clone_size: -
d_call: -
j_call: TRBJ2-4
cdr3_nt: TGTGCCAGCAGTTATGGACTTGGAAACATTCAGTACTTC
cdr3_aa: CASSYGLGNIQYF

v_call: TRBV5-1
clone_size: -
d_call: TRBD1
j_call: TRBJ1-2
cdr3_nt: TGCGCCAGCAGCTGGGACAGTGGCTATGGCTACACCTTC
cdr3_aa: CASSWDSGYGYTF

v_call: TRBV2
clone_size: -
d_call: TRBD1
j_call: TRBJ1-4
cdr3_nt: TGTGCCAGCAGGCGGACAGGGGGCCGGGAAAAACTGTTTTTT
cdr3_aa: CASRRTGGREKLFF

v_call: TRBV6-5
clone_size: -
d_call: TRBD1
j_call: TRBJ1-1
cdr3_nt: TGTGCCAGCAGTTGGACAGGGGGCAGAATGAACACTGAAGCTTTCTTT
cdr3_aa: CASSWTGGRMNTEAFF

v_call: TRBV5-1
clone_size: -
d_call: -
j_call: TRBJ2-3
cdr3_nt: TGCGCCAGCAGCTTGGGCGGCAGGGGCACAGATACGCAGTATTTT
cdr3_aa: CASSLGGRGTDTQYF

v_call: TRBV6-5
clone_size: -
d_call: -
j_call: TRBJ1-1
cdr3_nt: TGTGCCAGCAGCGGCACGGGAATGAACACTGAAGCTTTCTTT
cdr3_aa: CASSGTGMNTEAFF

v_call: TRBV7-9
clone_size: -
d_call: TRBD1
j_call: TRBJ2-7
cdr3_nt: TGTGCCAGCAGCCCCCGGGACAGGGGGGCCTACGAGCAGTACTTC
cdr3_aa: CASSPRDRGAYEQYF

v_call: TRBV5-3
clone_size: -
d_call: TRBD2
j_call: TRBJ2-4
cdr3_nt: TGTGCCAGAAGTCGCTCAACTAGCGGGAGTGGATTGACCAAAAACATTCAGTACTTC
cdr3_aa: CARSRSTSGSGLTKNIQYF

v_call: TRBV2
clone_size: -
d_call: TRBD1
j_call: TRBJ2-7
cdr3_nt: TGTGCCAGCAGTGGCCGGGACAGGGGACGCGACGAGCAGTACTTC
cdr3_aa: CASSGRDRGRDEQYF

v_call: TRBV7-8
clone_size: -
d_call: TRBD1
j_call: TRBJ2-7
cdr3_nt: TGTGCCAGCAGTCAGGGGGGGACAGGGACATACGAGCAGTACTTC
cdr3_aa: CASSQGGTGTYEQYF

v_call: TRBV7-2
clone_size: -
d_call: TRBD2
j_call: TRBJ2-3
cdr3_nt: TGTGCCAGCAGCTTAATGGCCAGCGGGGGTTTCACAGATACGCAGTATTTT
cdr3_aa: CASSLMASGGFTDTQYF

v_call: TRBV28
clone_size: -
d_call: TRBD1
j_call: TRBJ1-5
cdr3_nt: TGTGCCAGCAGTCGGACAGGGGGCTTACATCAGCCCCAGCATTTT
cdr3_aa: CASSRTGGLHQPQHF

v_call: TRBV15
clone_size: -
d_call: -
j_call: TRBJ2-7
cdr3_nt: TGTGCCACCAGCTCCAGGGCAGGGAAAGACGAGCAGTACTTC
cdr3_aa: CATSSRAGKDEQYF

v_call: TRBV27
clone_size: -
d_call: TRBD1
j_call: TRBJ2-7
cdr3_nt: TGTGCCAGCAGTACCGGGACAGGGTACTACGAGCAGTACTTC
cdr3_aa: CASSTGTGYYEQYF

v_call: TRBV28
clone_size: -
d_call: -
j_call: TRBJ1-4
cdr3_nt: TGTGCCAGCAGTCCTCAGGCGGGCAGCTTTAATGAAAAACTGTTTTTT
cdr3_aa: CASSPQAGSFNEKLFF

v_call: TRBV15
clone_size: -
d_call: -
j_call: TRBJ1-2
cdr3_nt: TGTGCCACCAGTAGAGATAGCACTGGCTACACCTTC
cdr3_aa: CATSRDSTGYTF

v_call: TRBV19
clone_size: -
d_call: TRBD2
j_call: TRBJ2-7
cdr3_nt: TGTGCCAGTAGCCCCGCGGGAGTGGCCTACGAGCAGTACTTC
cdr3_aa: CASSPAGVAYEQYF

v_call: TRBV11-2
clone_size: -
d_call: TRBD1
j_call: TRBJ1-2
cdr3_nt: TGTGCCAGCAGCAGAGGGACAGGGGGCGGGGGCTACACCTTC
cdr3_aa: CASSRGTGGGGYTF

v_call: TRBV7-8
clone_size: -
d_call: TRBD2
j_call: TRBJ2-3
cdr3_nt: TGTGCCAGCAGCTTAGTGGCGGGAGTCACAGATACGCAGTATTTT
cdr3_aa: CASSLVAGVTDTQYF

v_call: TRBV15
clone_size: -
d_call: -
j_call: TRBJ1-5
cdr3_nt: TGTGCCACCAGCAGAGGACGGGGAGATCAGCCCCAGCATTTT
cdr3_aa: CATSRGRGDQPQHF

v_call: TRBV4-1
clone_size: -
d_call: TRBD1
j_call: TRBJ1-4
cdr3_nt: TGCGCCAGCAGCCAAAGCACGAGGGGACAGAACGAAAAACTGTTTTTT
cdr3_aa: CASSQSTRGQNEKLFF

v_call: TRBV19
clone_size: -
d_call: TRBD2
j_call: TRBJ2-7
cdr3_nt: TGTGCCAGTAGTATAGGACTAGCAGGCTACGAGCAGTACTTC
cdr3_aa: CASSIGLAGYEQYF

v_call: TRBV27
clone_size: -
d_call: TRBD1
j_call: TRBJ2-7
cdr3_nt: TGTGCCAGCAGTTTTCTATCCAGGGGGACCGACGAGCAGTACTTC
cdr3_aa: CASSFLSRGTDEQYF

v_call: TRBV6-1
clone_size: once
d_call: TRBD2
j_call: TRBJ2-3
cdr3_nt: TGTGCCAGCAGATCGGGGGGGGTCGGGACAGATACGCAGTATTTT
cdr3_aa: CASRSGGVGTDTQYF

v_call: TRBV2
clone_size: -
d_call: -
j_call: TRBJ2-1
cdr3_nt: TGTGCCAGCAGTCTAATCCATGAGCAGTTCTTC
cdr3_aa: CASSLIHEQFF

v_call: TRBV11-3
clone_size: -
d_call: TRBD1
j_call: TRBJ2-7
cdr3_nt: TGTGCCAGCAGCCCAAAGGACAGGGACGACGAGCAGTACTTC
cdr3_aa: CASSPKDRDDEQYF

v_call: TRBV4-2
clone_size: -
d_call: -
j_call: TRBJ2-6
cdr3_nt: TGTGCCAGCAGCCAAACCGCGAGGAGCTCTGGGGCCAACGTCCTGACTTTC
cdr3_aa: CASSQTARSSGANVLTF

v_call: TRBV11-3
clone_size: -
d_call: TRBD2
j_call: TRBJ2-2
cdr3_nt: TGTGCCAGCAGCTTAGATCGTGTGGGGGAGGGCCATCTGAACACCGGGGAGCTGTTTTTT
cdr3_aa: CASSLDRVGEGHLNTGELFF

v_call: TRBV28
clone_size: once
d_call: TRBD1
j_call: TRBJ1-5
cdr3_nt: TGTGCCAGCAGGCGTCTACAGGGGAATCAGCCCCAGCATTTT
cdr3_aa: CASRRLQGNQPQHF

v_call: TRBV28
clone_size: -
d_call: -
j_call: TRBJ2-1
cdr3_nt: TGTGCCAGCAGTATTGGGACTCAGCCTGAGCAGTTCTTC
cdr3_aa: CASSIGTQPEQFF

v_call: TRBV14
clone_size: -
d_call: -
j_call: TRBJ2-4
cdr3_nt: TGTGCCAGCAGCCAAGGCGGACTAGCCAAAAACATTCAGTACTTC
cdr3_aa: CASSQGGLAKNIQYF

v_call: TRBV7-2
clone_size: -
d_call: -
j_call: TRBJ1-1
cdr3_nt: TGTGCCAGCAGCTTGACCCAGACTTCAATGGCTTTCTTT
cdr3_aa: CASSLTQTSMAFF